Below, 25 T cell receptor beta chains from the same sample are listed, as sequenced in a study of shared clonotypes between healthy human individuals. Clones were sequenced by immunoSEQ multiplex PCR, and TCRdb holds only the in-frame ones, with some missing. Among over a million clones, approximately 98.5% were seen once, and the ten largest hold roughly 0.35%. Sequenced input: naive CD4+ T cells sorted from blood. Described subset: CD45RA+ positively selected. These receptors originate from a man aged 25 to 45 in good health.

The chain employs TRBV7-2 and TRBJ1-2; D is ambiguous. Trimming stripped 2 bases from V and 7 bases from J, with 17 bases between. CDR3 length: 15 residues. Germline CDR1 SGHTA, CDR2 FQGNSA. The CDR3 protein is CASSLYRVGVGGYTF. The CDR3 DNA sequence: TGTGCCAGCAGCTTATATCGCGTCGGGGTAGGTGGCTACACCTTC. Drawing the rest from reference TRBV7-2 and TRBJ1-2, the complete variable domain is GAGVSQSPSNKVTEKGKDVELRCDPISGHTALYWYRQSLGQGLEFLIYFQGNSAPDKSGLPSDRFSAERTGGSVSTLTIQRTQQEDSAVYLCASSLYRVGVGGYTFGSGTRLTVV.

The chain recombines TRBV28 with TRBJ1-5, with 9 nucleotides matching TRBD1. Germline trimming cut 7 bases from V and 9 bases from J; bases unmatched to any gene: 13. The CDR3 extends over 15 amino acids. In germline, CDR1 is MDHEN, CDR2 SYDVKM. The CDR3 DNA reads TGTGCCAGCACCAAGGACAGGGGCGCTAATTCGCCCCAGCATTTT. Residues: CASTKDRGANSPQHF.

CDR3 in DNA: TGTGCCAGCAGCTTAACCGGGTACCAAGAGACCCAGTACTTC. Its protein is CASSLTGYQETQYF. This rearrangement joins TRBV7-8 to TRBJ2-5; D gene ambiguous. The CDR3 totals 14 residues. V shed 2 bases and J shed 0 bases, with 7 bases lying between them. Per germline, CDR1 SGHVS and CDR2 FQNEAQ.

The rearrangement links TRBV20-1 to TRBJ1-1, with D possibly TRBD1 on 6 matching bases. Between the trimmed V and J ends, which lost 6 bases and 9 bases, there was a span of 14 bases. The CDR3 length is 11 residues. Germline V gene sequence: CDR1 DFQATT, CDR2 SNEGSKA (reference sequence). CDR3 amino acids: CSARFRDKAFF. For the CDR3, the DNA is TGCAGTGCCAGATTCCGGGACAAAGCTTTCTTT.

J is TRBJ1-1 and V is TRBV29-1, with a possible D match to TRBD1 (5 bases). V shed 7 bases and J shed 4 bases, with 13 bases lying between them. The length of the CDR3 is 12 residues. Germline V CDR1 and CDR2: SQVTM, ANQGSEA. CDR3 loop: CSGERQSTEAFF. DNA of the CDR3: TGCAGCGGAGAGAGACAGTCCACTGAAGCTTTCTTT.

DNA of the CDR3: TGTGCCAGTACCGACAGGGACAATCAGCCCCAGCATTTT. Residues: CASTDRDNQPQHF. The chain combines TRBV19 with TRBJ1-5; TRBD1 matches 7 bases. The CDR3 length is 13 residues. Germline CDR1 reads LNHDA; CDR2 reads SQIVND (reference sequence). J was trimmed by 3 bases and V by 7 bases; bases with no gene match: 3.

This sequence joins TRBV7-9 and TRBJ2-1, with TRBD2 matching 7 bases. In germline, CDR1 is SEHNR, CDR2 FQNEAQ (reference sequence). This CDR3 region has 14 residues. The ends lost 5 bases at V and 6 bases at J; junction bases unmatched: 7. The CDR3 DNA follows: TGTGCCAGCAGCAAGCCGGGACTACTCAATGAGCAGTTCTTC. Encoded protein: CASSKPGLLNEQFF.

In its sample, this clone was seen once. This chain joins TRBV10-2 and TRBJ1-1, with 7 bases aligning to TRBD1. Germline trimming cut 7 bases from V and 1 base from J; bases unmatched to any gene: 3. Germline V CDR1 and CDR2: WSHSY, SAAADI. The CDR3 has 13 amino acids. The CDR3 DNA sequence: TGCGCCAGCAAGGGACAGAAGAACACTGAAGCTTTCTTT. Its protein is CASKGQKNTEAFF.

V and J are TRBV18 and TRBJ2-3; possibly TRBD2 for D (5 bases). CDR3 length: 14 residues. The germline CDR1 and CDR2 sequences are KGHSH and LQKENI. Trimming stripped 1 base from V and 1 base from J, with 6 bases between. The chain's CDR3 is CASSPLARTDTQYF. In DNA, the CDR3 is TGTGCCAGCTCACCACTAGCGCGCACAGATACGCAGTATTTT.

The chain couples TRBV5-1 to TRBJ2-2; the D gene could be TRBD1 or TRBD2 (5 bases each). Per the germline V gene, CDR1 is SGHRS and CDR2 is YFSETQ. This CDR3 comprises 14 residues. Trimming shortened V by 4 bases and J by 4 bases, and 11 bases separated the two germline ends. CDR3 in amino acids: CASSIGTPTGELFF. In nucleotides, the CDR3 is TGCGCCAGCAGCATCGGGACCCCCACCGGGGAGCTGTTTTTT.

The chain carries TRBV5-5 and TRBJ2-5; D possibly matches TRBD1 or TRBD2 (5 bases each). Germline V gene sequence: CDR1 SGHKS, CDR2 YYEKEE (reference sequence). Trimming took off 7 bases at V and 1 base at J, with 14 bases between the two ends. CDR3 length equals 14 residues. CDR3 region: CASGETGAQETQYF. The CDR3 bases are TGTGCCAGCGGGGAAACCGGGGCCCAAGAGACCCAGTACTTC.

This clone has a single count. The chain couples TRBV10-1 to TRBJ1-1; tentative D call: TRBD1 (5 bases). CDR3 length: 13 residues. From germline, CDR1 is WNHNN and CDR2 SYGVQD (reference sequence). V gave up 8 bases and J gave up 4 bases, with 14 bases separating them. The DNA for the CDR3 is TGCGCCAGCTCACTATCAGGGCGCACTGAAGCTTTCTTT. It encodes CASSLSGRTEAFF.

The genes are TRBV6-1 and TRBJ1-4; 7 positions match TRBD1. Germline V gene lookup returns CDR1 MNHNS and CDR2 SASEGT. V trimming: 3 bases; J trimming: 3 bases; junction bases outside the gene matches: 4. This CDR3 is built from 15 residues. The CDR3 bases are TGTGCCAGCAGTGATCCGACAGGGCCTAATGAAAAACTGTTTTTT. It translates to CASSDPTGPNEKLFF.

The rearrangement joins TRBV18 to TRBJ2-2; TRBD1 agrees at 9 bases. This CDR3 is 18 amino acids long. Germline V gene data show CDR1 as KGHSH and CDR2 as LQKENI. Trimming cost V 1 base and J 2 bases; bases outside gene matches: 8. In DNA, the CDR3 is TGTGCCAGCTCACCACTATATAGGACAGGGGAAAACACCGGGGAGCTGTTTTTT. It is translated as CASSPLYRTGENTGELFF.

The V call is TRBV4-1, the J call TRBJ1-4; TRBD1 aligns across 9 bases. CDR1 and CDR2 (germline): MGHRA, YSYEKL. This CDR3 comprises 15 residues. V trimming: 6 bases; J trimming: 8 bases; junction bases outside the gene matches: 10. DNA of the CDR3: TGCGCCAGCAGACAACTGGACAGGGGCCGGGAAAAACTGTTTTTT. Protein: CASRQLDRGREKLFF.

The rearrangement links TRBV9 to TRBJ2-7, with D perhaps TRBD1 (6 bases). This CDR3 comprises 15 residues. Germline-derived CDR1 and CDR2 are SGDLS and YYNGEE. V lost 0 bases and J 1 base, leaving 11 bases between the germline ends. This CDR3 is CASSVGTVFSYEQYF. CDR3 in DNA: TGTGCCAGCAGCGTAGGGACAGTTTTTTCCTACGAGCAGTACTTC.

V is TRBV14 and J is TRBJ2-7, with TRBD2 identical over 15 bases. The trim removed 4 bases at V and 4 bases at J, leaving 11 bases unmatched. The germline V gene has CDR1 SGHDN and CDR2 FVKESK. The CDR3 loop spans 18 amino acids. The CDR3 bases are TGTGCCAGCAGCCCCGTTGGACTAGCGGGAGGGCCCACATACGAGCAGTACTTC. This translates into CASSPVGLAGGPTYEQYF.

CDR3 protein: CASSYPGGEAFF. DNA for the CDR3: TGTGCCAGCAGTTACCCGGGGGGGGAAGCTTTCTTT. The chain recombines TRBV6-5 with TRBJ1-1; TRBD1 is a possible D gene (5 bases). CDR1 MNHEY and CDR2 SVGAGI come from the germline V gene. The V gene lost 2 bases and the J gene lost 8 bases, with 9 bases spanning the gap. The CDR3 runs to 12 residues.

The J gene is TRBJ1-3, the V gene TRBV2, with a weak D call TRBD1 (5 bases). Per the germline V gene, CDR1 is SNHLY and CDR2 is FYNNEI. The CDR3 is 13 residues long. V dropped 7 bases and J dropped 0 bases, with 7 bases sitting between them. The CDR3 coding sequence is TGTGCCAGCATCGGGGGCTCTGGAAACACCATATATTTT. It encodes CASIGGSGNTIYF. The full variable domain, in which reference TRBV2 and TRBJ1-3 provide the parts outside the CDR3, is EPEVTQTPSHQVTQMGQEVILRCVPISNHLYFYWYRQILGQKVEFLVSFYNNEISEKSEIFDDQFSVERPDGSNFTLKIRSTKLEDSAMYFCASIGGSGNTIYFGEGSWLTVV.

The V call is TRBV30, the J call TRBJ2-3; the match to TRBD1 covers 7 bases. Germline CDR1 and CDR2: GTSNPN and SVGIG (reference sequence). The CDR3 is 16 amino acids. Trimming removed 0 bases from V and 0 bases from J; junction bases left unmatched: 6. In nucleotides, the CDR3 is TGTGCCTGGAGTGTCCGGACAGGTTTTAGCACAGATACGCAGTATTTT. It translates to CAWSVRTGFSTDTQYF.

CDR3 sequence: CASNFQPQHF. CDR3 DNA sequence: TGTGCCAGTAATTTTCAGCCCCAGCATTTT. The chain uses TRBV19 and TRBJ1-5; D uncertain. This CDR3 contains 10 residues. The germline V and J ends were trimmed by 7 bases and 6 bases, with 4 bases remaining between them. Germline values: CDR1 LNHDA, CDR2 SQIVND (reference sequence).

V and J are TRBV5-1 and TRBJ2-3, with 8 bases matching TRBD2. V dropped 4 bases and J dropped 6; count of bases not matched to a gene: 10. The CDR3 runs 15 residues. Germline-derived CDR1 and CDR2 are SGHRS and YFSETQ. CDR3 nucleotides: TGCGCCAGCAGCCCGGTAGCGGGACGAGGTGATACGCAGTATTTT. This gives the protein CASSPVAGRGDTQYF.

This chain links TRBV19 with TRBJ1-2, with D possibly being TRBD1 (5 bases). The CDR3 spans 13 residues. The V end was cut by 4 bases, the J end by 3 bases, with 9 bases between. Germline V gene lookup returns CDR1 LNHDA and CDR2 SQIVND (reference sequence). CDR3 amino acids: CASSTPGHYGYTF. CDR3 sequence (DNA): TGTGCCAGTAGTACCCCGGGACACTATGGCTACACCTTC.

The chain combines TRBV5-5 with TRBJ2-5, with a possible D match to TRBD1 (6 bases). Germline V CDR1 and CDR2: SGHKS, YYEKEE (reference sequence). The CDR3 runs 14 residues. V lost 4 bases and J 4 bases, leaving 14 bases between the germline ends. The CDR3 region is CASSHQGPGETQYF. The CDR3 DNA reads TGTGCCAGCAGCCACCAGGGGCCGGGAGAGACCCAGTACTTC.

As regards this clone: Within the sample, other DNA sequences also encode this same CDR3. V usage is TRBV18 and J usage is TRBJ1-5; D gene unclear. Germline V gene sequence: CDR1 KGHSH, CDR2 LQKENI. Trimming took 1 base from V and 4 from J, leaving 5 bases between them. The CDR3 covers 13 residues. The CDR3 region is CASSPQANQPQHF. The CDR3 DNA reads TGTGCCAGCTCACCACAAGCAAATCAGCCCCAGCATTTT.